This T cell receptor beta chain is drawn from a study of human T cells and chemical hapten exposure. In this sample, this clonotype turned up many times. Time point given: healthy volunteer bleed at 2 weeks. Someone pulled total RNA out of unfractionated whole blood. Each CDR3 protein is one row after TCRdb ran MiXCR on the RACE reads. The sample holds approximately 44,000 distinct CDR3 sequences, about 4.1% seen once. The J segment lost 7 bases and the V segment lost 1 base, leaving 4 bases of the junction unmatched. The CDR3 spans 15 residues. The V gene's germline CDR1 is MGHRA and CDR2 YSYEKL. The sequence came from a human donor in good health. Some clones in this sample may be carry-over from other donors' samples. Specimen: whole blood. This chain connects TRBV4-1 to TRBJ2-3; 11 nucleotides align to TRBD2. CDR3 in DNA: TGCGCCAGCAGCCAAGCACTAGCGGGAGTATATACGCAGTATTTT. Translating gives CASSQALAGVYTQYF.